This is a list of T cell receptor beta chains from one sample in a study of Graves' ophthalmopathy and Graves' hyperthyroidism. One entry per CDR3 protein, called by TCRdb with MiXCR from the multiplex PCR reads. Of 740,000 or so distinct CDR3 sequences detected, around 40% appear once; the ten largest clones hold 35% to 55%. Sequenced: peripheral blood. Receptors were obtained from an adult man with Graves' ophthalmopathy. Both conserved end residues are part of each CDR3. Fields, in order: V gene, J gene, D gene, clone size, CDR3 protein, CDR3 DNA. The D gene is left open where the match is weak. Some rows have no size entry. The others give once, few or many, or a class for an expanded clone.

>TRBV11-2|TRBJ2-7|NA|NA
CASTTRASTHEQYF
TGTGCCAGCACTACAAGGGCGTCCACCCACGAGCAGTACTTC
>TRBV9|TRBJ2-5|NA|many
CASSGGAAQETQYF
TGTGCCAGCAGCGGGGGGGCAGCCCAAGAGACCCAGTACTTC
>TRBV29-1|TRBJ1-2|NA|NA
CSQDYAGANYGYTF
TGCAGCCAAGATTACGCAGGCGCTAACTATGGCTACACCTTC
>TRBV5-4|TRBJ1-4|TRBD1|few
CASSTGTGVEKLFF
TGTGCCAGCAGTACCGGGACAGGGGTTGAAAAACTGTTTTTT
>TRBV20-1|TRBJ2-2|NA|NA
CSAPGNTGELFF
TGCAGTGCTCCAGGGAACACCGGGGAGCTGTTTTTT
>TRBV29-1|TRBJ2-3|NA|NA
CSVGLSTDTQYF
TGCAGCGTCGGGTTGAGCACAGATACGCAGTATTTT
>TRBV2|TRBJ1-1|NA|NA
CASSRTTGGTEAFF
TGTGCCAGCAGCCGTACGACGGGGGGAACTGAAGCTTTCTTT
>TRBV29-1|TRBJ2-5|NA|NA
CSLVTETQYF
TGCAGCTTAGTTACTGAGACCCAGTACTTC
>TRBV5-1|TRBJ1-2|NA|NA
CASSEGTSYGYTF
TGCGCCAGCAGCGAGGGGACCTCTTATGGCTACACCTTC
>TRBV6-6|TRBJ1-6|TRBD1|few
CASSEITGANSPLHF
TGTGCCAGCAGTGAAATTACAGGGGCCAATTCACCCCTCCACTTT
>TRBV10-2|TRBJ2-5|NA|many
CASSDAGAGETQYF
TGCGCCAGCAGCGATGCTGGGGCCGGAGAGACCCAGTACTTC
>TRBV7-6|TRBJ2-5|NA|once
CASSSPSEQETQYF
TGTGCCAGCAGCTCACCTTCCGAACAAGAGACCCAGTACTTC
>TRBV25-1|TRBJ1-6|NA|few
CASTLPGGHSPLHF
TGTGCCAGCACCCTACCTGGGGGCCATTCACCCCTCCACTTT
>TRBV2|TRBJ2-5|NA|many
CASRLQGETQYF
TGTGCCAGCAGACTTCAAGGGGAGACCCAGTACTTC
>TRBV7-9|TRBJ2-7|NA|NA
CATQDPANEQYF
TGTGCCACCCAAGACCCAGCCAACGAGCAGTACTTC
>TRBV10-3|TRBJ2-7|NA|many
CAISESMGPAYEQYF
TGTGCCATCAGTGAGTCGATGGGGCCGGCCTACGAGCAGTACTTC
>TRBV29-1|TRBJ1-3|TRBD1|many
CSAGTASSGNTIYF
TGCAGCGCAGGGACAGCCAGCTCTGGAAACACCATATATTTT
>TRBV29-1|TRBJ2-7|NA|NA
CSVEEAGEGDEQYF
TGCAGCGTTGAGGAGGCGGGAGAGGGGGACGAGCAGTACTTC
>TRBV12-3/TRBV12-4|TRBJ1-2|NA|NA
CASSLSNRANYGYTF
TGTGCCAGCAGTTTGTCCAACAGAGCTAACTATGGCTACACCTTC
>TRBV29-1|TRBJ1-1|NA|many
CSAADGEAFF
TGCAGCGCTGCGGACGGTGAAGCTTTCTTT